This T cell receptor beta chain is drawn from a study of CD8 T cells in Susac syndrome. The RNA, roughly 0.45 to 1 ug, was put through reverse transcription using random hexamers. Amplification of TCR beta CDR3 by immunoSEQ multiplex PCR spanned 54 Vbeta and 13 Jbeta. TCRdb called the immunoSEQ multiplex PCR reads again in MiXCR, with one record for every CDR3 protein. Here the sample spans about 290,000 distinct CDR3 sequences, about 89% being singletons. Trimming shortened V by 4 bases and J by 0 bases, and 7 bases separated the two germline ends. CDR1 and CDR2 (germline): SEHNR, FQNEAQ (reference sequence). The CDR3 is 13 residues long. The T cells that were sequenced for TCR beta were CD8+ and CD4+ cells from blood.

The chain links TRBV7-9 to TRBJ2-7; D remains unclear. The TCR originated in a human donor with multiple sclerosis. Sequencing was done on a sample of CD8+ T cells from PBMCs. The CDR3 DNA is TGTGCCAGCAGCTCCAGGCACTCCTACGAGCAGTACTTC. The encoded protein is CASSSRHSYEQYF.